These 18 T cell receptor beta chains share one sample of origin, sequenced in a study of blood T cell repertoires in COVID-19. Sequencing used immunoSEQ multiplex PCR; TCRdb keeps in-frame clones, though not all of them. Here the sample spans around 260,000 clones, 75% to 95% being singletons. The sequenced material came from PBMCs or T cells enriched from blood (not recorded which). The receptors derive from a woman in her 30s who had recovered from COVID-19.

This clone was seen just once. The chain employs TRBV19 and TRBJ2-3; D may be TRBD1 (7 bases). The CDR3 extends over 16 amino acids. V was pared by 3 bases and J by 0 bases, with 13 bases between. CDR1 is LNHDA, CDR2 SQIVND, per germline (reference sequence). This CDR3 is CASSIPQGGSTDTQYF. The CDR3 DNA sequence: TGTGCCAGTAGTATCCCCCAGGGGGGAAGCACAGATACGCAGTATTTT.

The chain couples TRBV5-8 to TRBJ1-5; no definite D call. Germline V gives CDR1 SGHTS, CDR2 YDEGEE. This CDR3 contains 13 residues. V was cut by 4 bases and J by 7 bases, with 12 bases left in between. The CDR3 nucleotides read TGTGCCAGCAGCCCTATCACGGGGCAGCCCCAGCATTTT. This translates into CASSPITGQPQHF.

This clone was seen a few times. J is TRBJ1-1 and V is TRBV30; weak D call: TRBD1 (5 bases). The CDR3 spans 17 residues. Trimming cost V 0 bases and J 0 bases, with 17 bases left between them. Germline-derived CDR1 and CDR2 are GTSNPN and SVGIG (reference sequence). CDR3 DNA sequence: TGTGCCTGGAGTGTTGGCTGGGGGGGGAACATGAACACTGAAGCTTTCTTT. Translated: CAWSVGWGGNMNTEAFF. Looking up the rest from reference TRBV30 and TRBJ1-1 gives the full variable domain: SQTIHQWPATLVQPVGSPLSLECTVEGTSNPNLYWYRQAAGRGLQLLFYSVGIGQISSEVPQNLSASRPQDRQFILSSKKLLLSDSGFYLCAWSVGWGGNMNTEAFFGQGTRLTVV.

On this clone: Sequence at one end of the junction differs from germline and may be a read error. This chain connects TRBV7-7 to TRBJ2-1, with TRBD2 identical over 9 bases. This CDR3 comprises 13 residues. CDR1 is SSHAT, CDR2 FNYEAQ, per germline (reference sequence). In nucleotides, the CDR3 is TGTGCTAGCACCTCTCAGGCGGGAGGGCCGAAGTTCTTC. Its protein product is CASTSQAGGPKFF.

This clone was seen more than once but under ten times. The chain employs TRBV7-2 and TRBJ2-1; unclear D gene. CDR3 length equals 17 residues. Germline lookup yields CDR1 SGHTA and CDR2 FQGNSA. Trimming took off 2 bases at V and 1 base at J, with 15 bases between the two ends. CDR3 region: CASSLSGRKPSYNEQFF. DNA for the CDR3: TGTGCCAGCAGCTTATCCGGTAGAAAACCGTCCTACAATGAGCAGTTCTTC.

The genes are TRBV6-1 and TRBJ2-7; 8 nucleotides match TRBD2. The CDR3 has 13 amino acids. Trimming took 5 bases from V and 6 from J; bases not matched to a gene: 6. Germline CDR1 and CDR2: MNHNS and SASEGT. The DNA for the CDR3 is TGTGCCAGCAGTTTAGCGGGATTGAGCGAGCAGTACTTC. It specifies CASSLAGLSEQYF.

The V and J genes are TRBV6-2 or TRBV6-3 and TRBJ2-7; TRBD2 aligns across 11 bases. This CDR3 has 17 amino acids. Germline V gives CDR1 MNHEY, CDR2 SVGEGT. The V gene end was trimmed by 5 bases and the J gene end by 0 bases; junction bases not matched to a gene: 9. The CDR3 sequence is CASSSTSGGKRSYEQYF. CDR3 sequence (DNA): TGTGCCAGCAGTAGTACTAGCGGGGGCAAACGCTCCTACGAGCAGTACTTC.

The genes are TRBV28 and TRBJ2-3; 9 bases align to TRBD1. The CDR3 has 14 amino acids. The germline V gene has CDR1 MDHEN and CDR2 SYDVKM. Trimming at V came to 3 bases and at J to 6 bases, leaving 4 bases not matched to a gene. The CDR3 region is CASSFGTGTDTQYF. The CDR3 nucleotides are TGTGCCAGCAGTTTTGGGACAGGGACTGATACGCAGTATTTT.

V usage is TRBV19 and J usage is TRBJ2-5, with TRBD1 as a possible D gene (8 bases). The CDR3 extends over 13 amino acids. V was shortened by 6 bases and J by 5 bases, with 13 bases between the two germline ends. CDR1 is LNHDA and CDR2 is SQIVND in the germline V gene (reference sequence). The CDR3 nucleotides are TGTGCCAGTAGCGACAGGGGAGGGGAGACCCAGTACTTC. It translates to CASSDRGGETQYF. Full variable domain (rest looked up from reference TRBV19 and TRBJ2-5): DGGITQSPKYLFRKEGQNVTLSCEQNLNHDAMYWYRQDPGQGLRLIYYSQIVNDFQKGDIAEGYSVSREKKESFPLTVTSAQKNPTAFYLCASSDRGGETQYFGPGTRLLVL.

This chain uses TRBV6-2 or TRBV6-3 with TRBJ2-1, with 13 bases lining up with TRBD2. V shed 5 bases and J 6 bases; nucleotides not matched to a gene: 4. CDR1 is MNHEY, CDR2 SVGEGT, per germline. This CDR3 has 15 residues. The CDR3 sequence is CASSEGLAGPNEQFF. The CDR3 bases are TGTGCCAGCAGTGAGGGACTAGCGGGACCCAATGAGCAGTTCTTC.

The chain combines TRBV7-6 with TRBJ2-3, with TRBD2 matching over 7 bases. Trimming removed 5 bases from V and 2 bases from J; junction bases left unmatched: 4. Germline CDR1 SGHVS, CDR2 FNYEAQ. This CDR3 comprises 14 residues. The CDR3 sequence is CASSPGTTTDTQYF. The CDR3, as DNA: TGTGCCAGCAGCCCCGGGACTACCACAGATACGCAGTATTTT.

V and J are TRBV29-1 and TRBJ2-7; weak D call: TRBD2 (6 bases). The germline V and J ends were trimmed by 3 bases and 3 bases, with 18 bases remaining between them. CDR1 and CDR2 (germline): SQVTM, ANQGSEA. This CDR3 contains 15 residues. The CDR3: CSVDRAGGVGYEQYF. In DNA form, the CDR3 reads TGCAGCGTTGATAGGGCTGGAGGGGTAGGCTACGAGCAGTACTTC.

The CDR3 loop reads CASSSTQTGGFTGELFF. CDR3 nucleotide sequence: TGTGCCAGCAGCTCAACCCAGACAGGGGGGTTTACCGGGGAGCTGTTTTTT. The chain combines TRBV7-9 with TRBJ2-2; 9 nucleotides agree with TRBD1. The CDR3 is 17 amino acids. Losses at the gene ends were 4 bases for V and 5 bases for J; bases not matched to a gene: 11. CDR1 is SEHNR, CDR2 FQNEAQ, per germline (reference sequence). Full variable domain (outside the CDR3, taken from reference TRBV7-9 and TRBJ2-2): DTGVSQNPRHKITKRGQNVTFRCDPISEHNRLYWYRQTLGQGPEFLTYFQNEAQLEKSRLLSDRFSAERPKGSFSTLEIQRTEQGDSAMYLCASSSTQTGGFTGELFFGEGSRLTVL.

The chain couples TRBV4-1 to TRBJ2-7; 8 nucleotides match TRBD2. V gave up 1 base and J gave up 5 bases; unmatched junction bases: 4. Germline lookup yields CDR1 MGHRA and CDR2 YSYEKL. This CDR3 is built from 14 residues. The CDR3 DNA is TGCGCCAGCAGCCAAGTCGGGGGGGCGGACGAGCAGTACTTC. As protein: CASSQVGGADEQYF.

CDR3 protein: CASSFIEQFF. DNA of the CDR3: TGTGCCAGCAGCTTTATTGAGCAGTTCTTC. This chain joins TRBV5-8 and TRBJ2-1, with unresolved D. CDR1 and CDR2 from the germline V gene are SGHTS and YDEGEE. The V gene lost 2 bases and the J gene lost 9 bases, with 3 bases spanning the gap. CDR3 length: 10 residues. The complete variable domain, with remaining parts taken from reference TRBV5-8 and TRBJ2-1, reads EAGVTQSPTHLIKTRGQQATLRCSPISGHTSVYWYQQALGLGLQFLLWYDEGEERNRGNFPPRFSGRQFPNYSSELNVNALELEDSALYLCASSFIEQFFGPGTRLTVL.

In nucleotides, the CDR3 is TGTGCCATCAGTGAGTCACCCAGGGCCACTGAAGCTTTCTTT. This encodes CAISESPRATEAFF. This sequence joins TRBV10-3 and TRBJ1-1; TRBD1 is a possible D gene (5 bases). The CDR3 length is 14 residues. CDR1 and CDR2 from the germline V gene are ENHRY and SYGVKD. The ends were cut back, 0 bases at V and 4 bases at J, with 9 bases in the middle.

This chain joins TRBV19 and TRBJ2-7, with 12 bases lining up with TRBD1. Germline V gene sequence: CDR1 LNHDA, CDR2 SQIVND (reference sequence). Trimming removed 1 base from V and 6 bases from J; junction bases left unmatched: 4. This CDR3 has 15 residues. This CDR3 reads CASSIGDRGPFEQYF. CDR3 bases: TGTGCCAGTAGTATAGGGGACAGGGGGCCGTTCGAGCAGTACTTC.

This clone was found a few times. The rearrangement links TRBV28 to TRBJ1-1; 7 bases match TRBD1. Germline V gives CDR1 MDHEN, CDR2 SYDVKM. J lost 0 bases, V lost 6 bases, and 16 bases had no gene match. The CDR3 has 18 amino acids. CDR3 in amino acids: CASSLLPRGYNMNTEAFF. The CDR3 bases are TGTGCCAGCAGCTTACTCCCCAGGGGGTATAACATGAACACTGAAGCTTTCTTT. Full variable domain (rest looked up from reference TRBV28 and TRBJ1-1): DVKVTQSSRYLVKRTGEKVFLECVQDMDHENMFWYRQDPGLGLRLIYFSYDVKMKEKGDIPEGYSVSREKKERFSLILESASTNQTSMYLCASSLLPRGYNMNTEAFFGQGTRLTVV.